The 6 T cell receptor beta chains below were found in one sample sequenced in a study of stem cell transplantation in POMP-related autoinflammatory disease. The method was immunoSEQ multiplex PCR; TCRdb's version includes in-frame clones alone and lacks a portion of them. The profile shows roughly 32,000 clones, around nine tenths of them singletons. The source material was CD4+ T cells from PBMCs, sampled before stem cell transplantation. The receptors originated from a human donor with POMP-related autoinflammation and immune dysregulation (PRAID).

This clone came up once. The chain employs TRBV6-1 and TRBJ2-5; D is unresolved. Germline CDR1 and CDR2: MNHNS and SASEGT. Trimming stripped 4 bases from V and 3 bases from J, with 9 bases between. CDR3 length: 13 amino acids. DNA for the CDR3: TGTGCCAGCAGTGTGGGCGTAAAAGAGACCCAGTACTTC. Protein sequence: CASSVGVKETQYF.

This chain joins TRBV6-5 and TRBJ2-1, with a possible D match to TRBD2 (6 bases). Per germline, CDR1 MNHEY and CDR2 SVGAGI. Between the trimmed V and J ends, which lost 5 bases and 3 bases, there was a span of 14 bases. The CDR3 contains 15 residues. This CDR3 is CASSITGGVYNEQFF. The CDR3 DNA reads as TGTGCCAGCAGTATCACCGGGGGAGTCTACAATGAGCAGTTCTTC.

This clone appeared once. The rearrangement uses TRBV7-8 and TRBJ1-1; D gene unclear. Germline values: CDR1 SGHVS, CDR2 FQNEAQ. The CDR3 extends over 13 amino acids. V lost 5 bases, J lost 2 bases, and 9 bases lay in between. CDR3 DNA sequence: TGTGCCAGCAGCCTCAGGCTTAACACTGAAGCTTTCTTT. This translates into CASSLRLNTEAFF.

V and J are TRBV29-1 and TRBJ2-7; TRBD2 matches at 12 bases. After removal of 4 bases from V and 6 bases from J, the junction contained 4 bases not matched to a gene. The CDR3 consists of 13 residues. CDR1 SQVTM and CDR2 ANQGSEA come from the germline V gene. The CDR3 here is CSVGTSGEVEQYF. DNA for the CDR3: TGCAGCGTTGGGACTAGCGGGGAGGTCGAGCAGTACTTC.

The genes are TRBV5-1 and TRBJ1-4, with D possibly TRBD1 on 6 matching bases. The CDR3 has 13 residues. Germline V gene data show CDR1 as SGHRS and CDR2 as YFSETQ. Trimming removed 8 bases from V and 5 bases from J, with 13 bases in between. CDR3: CASHRASNEKLFF. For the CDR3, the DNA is TGCGCCAGTCACAGGGCTTCGAATGAAAAACTGTTTTTT.

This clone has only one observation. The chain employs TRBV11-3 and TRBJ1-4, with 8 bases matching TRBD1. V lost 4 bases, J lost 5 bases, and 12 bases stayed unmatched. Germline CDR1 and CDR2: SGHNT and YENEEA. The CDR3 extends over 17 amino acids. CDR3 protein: CASSSWTGSIPNEKLFF. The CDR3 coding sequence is TGTGCCAGCAGCTCGTGGACAGGGTCGATCCCAAATGAAAAACTGTTTTTT.